The T cell receptor beta chain described here comes from a study of cytomegalovirus exposure and HLA in healthy donors. Across the whole study: Later analysis reported that the approximately 130 validation repertoires shared the platform of the approximately 670 first-cohort repertoires. General study points: The authors enumerated around 150 TCR beta chains as linked to cytomegalovirus. Cytomegalovirus status, reportedly, was diagnosed with high specificity and sensitivity by the classifier.

Comments on this clone: Its cognate antigen is unknown.

The table came from immunoSEQ multiplex PCR; TCRdb's copy has only in-frame clones and leaves some out. The table has about 160,000 clones, around nine tenths seen once. The CDR3 contains 16 residues. Germline V gene sequence: CDR1 LGHNA, CDR2 YSLEER. V gave up 0 bases and J gave up 4 bases; unmatched junction bases: 8. The J gene is TRBJ2-7, the V gene TRBV4-3; 8 bases line up with TRBD2. The TCR was taken from a woman aged 18-35 years in good health and CMV-seronegative. Sequencing was carried out using PBMCs. CDR3 in amino acids: CASSQDREGLWYEQYF. The CDR3 nucleotides are TGCGCCAGCAGCCAAGATCGGGAGGGCCTGTGGTACGAGCAGTACTTC.